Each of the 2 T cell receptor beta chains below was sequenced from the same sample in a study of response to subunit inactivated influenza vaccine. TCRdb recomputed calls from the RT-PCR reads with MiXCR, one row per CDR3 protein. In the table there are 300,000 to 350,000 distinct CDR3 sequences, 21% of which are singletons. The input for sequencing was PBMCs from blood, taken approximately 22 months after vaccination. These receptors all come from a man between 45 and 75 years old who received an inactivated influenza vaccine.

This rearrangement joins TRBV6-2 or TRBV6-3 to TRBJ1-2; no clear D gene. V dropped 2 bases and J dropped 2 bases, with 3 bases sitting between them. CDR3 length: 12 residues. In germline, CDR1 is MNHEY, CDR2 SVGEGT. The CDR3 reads CASSYRNYGYTF. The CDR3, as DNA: TGTGCCAGCAGTTACAGGAACTATGGCTACACCTTC.

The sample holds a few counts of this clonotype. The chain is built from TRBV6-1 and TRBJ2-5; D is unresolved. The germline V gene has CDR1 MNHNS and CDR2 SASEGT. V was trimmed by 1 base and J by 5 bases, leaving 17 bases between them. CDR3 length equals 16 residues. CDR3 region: CASSEGLNQARETQYF. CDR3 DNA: TGTGCCAGCAGTGAAGGGCTAAATCAAGCCCGCGAGACCCAGTACTTC.